This T cell receptor beta chain was retrieved from a study of blood T cell repertoires in COVID-19 (TCRdb year 2020). Regarding the complete study: Collaborator samples came from the United States, Italy and Spain and covered acute and convalescent phases of COVID-19. The prospective study material was composed of cDNA or gDNA derived from T cells, B-cell-depleted T cells, or PBMCs. Deeply sampled blood TCRbeta repertoires from subjects exposed to, actively infected with, or recovered from COVID-19 were included in the dataset. Where available, HLA class I and class II types were taken from metadata supplied by the sample provider and were not determined by assay-based typing. Nearly every sample came with metadata listing a de-identified subject ID, COVID-19 status, age in years and sex. A freely available public database, intended as a resource for researchers studying the immune response to SARS-CoV-2, is where the repertoires were released. Samples were obtained from the ongoing ImmuneRACE study (first 160 participants) and from over 1,000 subjects provided by 6 global collaborators. Paper-wide results and their limitations: Clinical and demographic metadata were provided uncurated, with the amount varying by source and participant.

Concerning this clone: What this receptor recognizes is not known. One base away there is no much larger clone; base qualities are not given.

TCRbeta CDR3 regions were amplified from genomic DNA by means of the immunoSEQ Assay, a bias-controlled multiplex PCR. From the authors' description of their analysis: The number of nucleated cells in each sample was estimated by amplification of reference gene primers within the assay. Sequence reads were collapsed and filtered to measure the absolute abundance of every unique TCRbeta CDR3 rearrangement. For each sample, productive Simpson clonality was calculated as the square root of Simpson's diversity index across productive rearrangements. TCRdb carries this immuneACCESS record with in-frame sequences only. Its versions omit some clonotypes, under half of them owing to an unresolved V gene in the studies checked, with the rest unexplained. V and J calls and clone size are copied from that table; D and trimming were computed from the DNA. A total of approximately 300,000 clones appear in this sample, about 89% of them only once. The top ten clones comprise approximately 5.2% of the sample.

The CDR3 sequence holds 16 residues, the cysteine and phenylalanine included. CDR3 DNA only is kept here, 48 bases in frame from base 1. At the junction V is shortened by 0 bases and J by 8 bases; bases outside the gene matches: 13. CDR1 and CDR2, per the germline V gene, are SGHRS and YFSETQ. Participants in the prospective study were enrolled through a virtual design, were aged about 18 to 90 years, and lived in about 25 United States geographic areas. To assign participants to cohorts, the prospective study relied on clinical history that participants themselves reported in a screening survey and a study questionnaire. Recovered participants in ImmuneRACE Cohort 3 were defined by two consecutive negative NP/OP PCR tests, clearance by a healthcare professional, or resolution of symptoms. Each participant in the prospective study had whole blood, serum and a nasopharyngeal or oropharyngeal swab collected by mobile phlebotomists. Participants in the prospective study had the option to provide additional blood draws and questionnaires over a roughly two-month period. Before DNA extraction, prospective study blood samples were shipped either frozen or at room temperature.

The receptor chain draws on TRBV5-1 and TRBJ1-2; TRBD1 fits 7 bases in the junction. Sequencing input: PBMCs or T cells enriched from blood (not recorded which). The sequence was collected from a man aged 55-75 years who had recovered from COVID-19. The CDR3 loop reads CASSLGAQRGPHGYTF. At the DNA level, the sequence is TGCGCCAGCAGCTTGGGGGCCCAAAGGGGGCCTCACGGCTACACCTTC. The entire variable domain, with the stretches around the CDR3 drawn from the reference TRBV5-1 and TRBJ1-2 proteins, is KAGVTQTPRYLIKTRGQQVTLSCSPISGHRSVSWYQQTPGQGLQFLFEYFSETQRNKGNFPGRFSGRQFSNSRSEMNVSTLELGDSALYLCASSLGAQRGPHGYTFGSGTRLTVV.